This T cell receptor beta chain comes out of a study of T cell responses to AZD1222 COVID-19 vaccine. Study-level findings and limits: The sample set comprised mostly white British donors with more females, and clonal diversity was possibly underestimated.

The data were produced by immunoSEQ multiplex PCR, yet TCRdb's version contains in-frame clones alone and is incomplete. Among about 83,000 clones, around 93% were seen once, and the ten largest hold less than 35%. The CDR3 runs 12 residues. The germline CDR1 and CDR2 sequences are SGHTA and FQGNSA. Deletions cut 1 base from V and 7 bases from J, with 2 bases between. With respect to this clone: Antigen specificity is unknown.

This sequence joins TRBV7-2 and TRBJ1-6, with unresolved D. The sample was peripheral blood, taken 28 days after the second AZD1222 dose. This receptor was taken from an adult who received the AZD1222 COVID-19 vaccine. The CDR3 DNA sequence: TGTGCCAGCAGCTTAGGCAATTCACCCCTCCACTTT. The encoded protein is CASSLGNSPLHF. Combining the CDR3 with reference TRBV7-2 and TRBJ1-6 gives the whole variable domain GAGVSQSPSNKVTEKGKDVELRCDPISGHTALYWYRQSLGQGLEFLIYFQGNSAPDKSGLPSDRFSAERTGGSVSTLTIQRTQQEDSAVYLCASSLGNSPLHFGNGTRLTVT.